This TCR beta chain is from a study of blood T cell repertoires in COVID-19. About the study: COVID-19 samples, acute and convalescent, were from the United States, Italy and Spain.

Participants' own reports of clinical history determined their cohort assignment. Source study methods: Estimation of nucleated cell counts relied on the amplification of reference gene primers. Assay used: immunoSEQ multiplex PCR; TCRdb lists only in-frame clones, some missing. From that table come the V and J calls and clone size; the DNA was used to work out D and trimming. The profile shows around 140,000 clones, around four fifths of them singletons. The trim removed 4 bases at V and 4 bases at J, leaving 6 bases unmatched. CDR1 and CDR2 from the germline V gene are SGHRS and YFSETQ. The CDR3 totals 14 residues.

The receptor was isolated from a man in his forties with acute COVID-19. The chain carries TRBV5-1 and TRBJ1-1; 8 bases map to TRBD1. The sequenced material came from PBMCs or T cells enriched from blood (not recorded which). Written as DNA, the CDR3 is TGCGCCAGCAGCCCCGGACAGGGAACCACTGAAGCTTTCTTT. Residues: CASSPGQGTTEAFF.